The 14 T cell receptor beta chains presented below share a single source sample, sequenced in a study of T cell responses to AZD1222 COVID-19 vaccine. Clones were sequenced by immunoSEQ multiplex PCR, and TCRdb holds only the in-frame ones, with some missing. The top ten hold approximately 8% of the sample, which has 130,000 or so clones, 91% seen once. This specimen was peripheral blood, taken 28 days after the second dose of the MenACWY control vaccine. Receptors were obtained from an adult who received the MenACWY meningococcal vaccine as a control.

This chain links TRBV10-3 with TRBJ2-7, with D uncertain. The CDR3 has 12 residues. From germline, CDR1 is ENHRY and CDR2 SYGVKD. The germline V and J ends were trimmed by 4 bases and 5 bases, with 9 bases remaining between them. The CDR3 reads CAISGLPDEQYF. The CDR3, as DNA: TGTGCCATCAGTGGACTCCCCGACGAGCAGTACTTC.

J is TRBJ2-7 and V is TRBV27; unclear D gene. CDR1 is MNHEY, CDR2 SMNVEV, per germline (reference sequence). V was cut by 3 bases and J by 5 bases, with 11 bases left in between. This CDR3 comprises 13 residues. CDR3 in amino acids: CASSFGRADEQYF. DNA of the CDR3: TGTGCCAGCAGTTTCGGCCGGGCGGACGAGCAGTACTTC.

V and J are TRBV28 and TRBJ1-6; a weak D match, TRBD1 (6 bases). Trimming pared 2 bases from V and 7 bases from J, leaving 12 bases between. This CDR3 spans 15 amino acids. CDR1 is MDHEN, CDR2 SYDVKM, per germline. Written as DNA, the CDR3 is TGTGCCAGCAGTTTACGGGGGGCTCGAAATTCACCCCTCCACTTT. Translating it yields CASSLRGARNSPLHF.

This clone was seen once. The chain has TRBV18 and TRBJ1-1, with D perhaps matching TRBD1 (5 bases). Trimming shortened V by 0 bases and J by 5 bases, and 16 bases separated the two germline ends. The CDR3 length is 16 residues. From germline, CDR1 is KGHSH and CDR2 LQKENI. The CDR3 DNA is TGTGCCAGCTCACCACCCGCCCCAGGGCCGGGGACTGAAGCTTTCTTT. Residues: CASSPPAPGPGTEAFF.

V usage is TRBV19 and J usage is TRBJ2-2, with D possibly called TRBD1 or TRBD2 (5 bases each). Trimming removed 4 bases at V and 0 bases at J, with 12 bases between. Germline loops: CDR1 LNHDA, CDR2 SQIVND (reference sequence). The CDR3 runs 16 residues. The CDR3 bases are TGTGCCAGTAGTACTACCGGGACGCCGAACACCGGGGAGCTGTTTTTT. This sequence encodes CASSTTGTPNTGELFF.

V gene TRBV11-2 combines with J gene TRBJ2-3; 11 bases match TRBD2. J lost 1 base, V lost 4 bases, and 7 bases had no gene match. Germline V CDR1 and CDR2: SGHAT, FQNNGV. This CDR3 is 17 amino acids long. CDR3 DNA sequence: TGTGCCAGCAGCTCTAAGACTAGCGGGATAGGCACAGATACGCAGTATTTT. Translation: CASSSKTSGIGTDTQYF.

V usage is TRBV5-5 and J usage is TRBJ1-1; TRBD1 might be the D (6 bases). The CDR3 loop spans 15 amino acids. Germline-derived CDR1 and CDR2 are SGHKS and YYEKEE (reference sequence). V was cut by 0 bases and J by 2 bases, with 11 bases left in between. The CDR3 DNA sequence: TGTGCCAGCAGCTTGGTTCCACAGGGCAACACTGAAGCTTTCTTT. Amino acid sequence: CASSLVPQGNTEAFF.

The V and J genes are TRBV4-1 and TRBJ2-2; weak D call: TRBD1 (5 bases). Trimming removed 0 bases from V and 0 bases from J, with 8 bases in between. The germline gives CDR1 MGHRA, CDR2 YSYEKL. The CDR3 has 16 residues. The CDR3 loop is CASSQEAGPNTGELFF. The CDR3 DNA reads TGCGCCAGCAGCCAAGAAGCAGGGCCGAACACCGGGGAGCTGTTTTTT.

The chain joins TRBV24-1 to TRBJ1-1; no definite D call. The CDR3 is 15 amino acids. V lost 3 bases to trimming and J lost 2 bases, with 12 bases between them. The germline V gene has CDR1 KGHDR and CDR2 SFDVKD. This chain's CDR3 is CATSDPKKGNTEAFF. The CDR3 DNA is TGTGCCACCAGTGATCCCAAGAAAGGTAACACTGAAGCTTTCTTT.

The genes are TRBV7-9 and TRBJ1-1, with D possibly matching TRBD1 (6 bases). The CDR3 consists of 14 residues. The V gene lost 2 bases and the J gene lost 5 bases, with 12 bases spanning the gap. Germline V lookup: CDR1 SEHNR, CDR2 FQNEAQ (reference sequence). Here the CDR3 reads CASSLNAGVTEAFF. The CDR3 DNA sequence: TGTGCCAGCAGCTTAAACGCAGGGGTTACTGAAGCTTTCTTT.

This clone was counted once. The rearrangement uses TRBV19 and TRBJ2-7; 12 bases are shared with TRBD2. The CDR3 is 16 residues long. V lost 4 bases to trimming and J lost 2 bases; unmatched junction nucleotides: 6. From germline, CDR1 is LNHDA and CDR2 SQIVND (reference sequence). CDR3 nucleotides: TGTGCCAGTAGTACTACCAGACTAGCGGGAGCCTACGAGCAGTACTTC. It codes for CASSTTRLAGAYEQYF.

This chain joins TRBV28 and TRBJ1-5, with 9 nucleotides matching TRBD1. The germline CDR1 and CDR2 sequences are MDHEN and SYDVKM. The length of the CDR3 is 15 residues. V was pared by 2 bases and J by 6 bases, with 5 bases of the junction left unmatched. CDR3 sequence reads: CASSLGTGMFQPQHF. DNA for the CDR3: TGTGCCAGCAGTTTAGGGACAGGGATGTTTCAGCCCCAGCATTTT.

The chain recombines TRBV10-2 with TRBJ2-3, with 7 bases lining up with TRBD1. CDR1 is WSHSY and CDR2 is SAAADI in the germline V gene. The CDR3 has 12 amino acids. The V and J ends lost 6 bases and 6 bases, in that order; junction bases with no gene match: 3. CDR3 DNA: TGCGCCAGCAGCGAACAGGGGGATACGCAGTATTTT. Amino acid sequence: CASSEQGDTQYF.

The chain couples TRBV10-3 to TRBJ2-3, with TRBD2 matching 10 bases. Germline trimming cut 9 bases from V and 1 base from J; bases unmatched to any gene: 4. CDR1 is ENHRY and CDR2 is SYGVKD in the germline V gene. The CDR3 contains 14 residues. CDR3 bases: TGTGCCATTGGGACTAGCGCTGGCACAGATACGCAGTATTTT. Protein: CAIGTSAGTDTQYF.